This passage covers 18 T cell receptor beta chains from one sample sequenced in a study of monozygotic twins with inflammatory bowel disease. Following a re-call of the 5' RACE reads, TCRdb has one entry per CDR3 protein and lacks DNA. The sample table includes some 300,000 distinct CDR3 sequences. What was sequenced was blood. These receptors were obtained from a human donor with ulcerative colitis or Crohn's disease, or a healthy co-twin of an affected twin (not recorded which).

The chain's CDR3 is CASSRGQGVNQPQHF. This chain joins TRBV3-1 and TRBJ1-5; no DNA is available, so the TRBD1 call from TCRdb remains unchecked. The CDR3 is 15 residues long. Germline loops: CDR1 LGHDT, CDR2 YNNKEL (reference sequence). The whole variable domain, remainder taken from reference TRBV3-1 and TRBJ1-5, is DTAVSQTPKYLVTQMGNDKSIKCEQNLGHDTMYWYKQDSKKFLKIMFSYNNKELIINETVPNRFSPKSPDKAHLNLHINSLELGDSAVYFCASSRGQGVNQPQHFGDGTRLSIL.

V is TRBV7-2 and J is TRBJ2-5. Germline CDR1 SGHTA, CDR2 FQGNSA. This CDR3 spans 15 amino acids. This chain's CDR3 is CASSFGRSRSETQYF.

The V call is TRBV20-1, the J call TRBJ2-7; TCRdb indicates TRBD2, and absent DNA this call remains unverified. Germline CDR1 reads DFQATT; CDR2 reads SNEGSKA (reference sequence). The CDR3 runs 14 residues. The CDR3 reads CSAPEGYQKVEQYF.

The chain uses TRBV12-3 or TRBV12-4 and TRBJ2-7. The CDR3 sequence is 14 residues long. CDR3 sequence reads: CASSLLTPPYEQYF.

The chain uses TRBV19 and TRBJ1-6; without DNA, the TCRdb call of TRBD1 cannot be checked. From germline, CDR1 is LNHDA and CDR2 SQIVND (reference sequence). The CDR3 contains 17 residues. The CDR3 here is CASSISGQGSGNSPLHF.

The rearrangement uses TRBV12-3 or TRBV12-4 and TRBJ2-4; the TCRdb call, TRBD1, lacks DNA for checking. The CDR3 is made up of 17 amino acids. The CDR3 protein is CASSLVEGRVFVNIQYF.

CDR3 loop: CASSLDGSPLHF. This chain joins TRBV12-3 or TRBV12-4 and TRBJ1-6. This CDR3 is built from 12 residues.

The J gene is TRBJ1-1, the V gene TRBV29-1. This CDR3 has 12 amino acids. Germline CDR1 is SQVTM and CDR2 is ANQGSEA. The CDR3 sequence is CSVEGVVDGAFF.

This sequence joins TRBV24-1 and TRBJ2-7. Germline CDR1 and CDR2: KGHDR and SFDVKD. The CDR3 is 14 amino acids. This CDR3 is CATSDNRGSYEQYF.

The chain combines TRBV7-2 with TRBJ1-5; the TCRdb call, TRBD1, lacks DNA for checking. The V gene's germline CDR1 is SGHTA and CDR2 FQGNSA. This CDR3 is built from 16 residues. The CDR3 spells CASSLSPGYSNQPQHF.

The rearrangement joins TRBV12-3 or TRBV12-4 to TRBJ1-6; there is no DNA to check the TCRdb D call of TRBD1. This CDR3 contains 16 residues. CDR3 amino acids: CASSRGSETYNSPLHF.

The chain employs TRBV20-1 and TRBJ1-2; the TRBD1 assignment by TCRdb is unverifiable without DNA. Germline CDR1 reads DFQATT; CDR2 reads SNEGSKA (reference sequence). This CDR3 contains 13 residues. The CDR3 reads CSARDRAPRGYTF.

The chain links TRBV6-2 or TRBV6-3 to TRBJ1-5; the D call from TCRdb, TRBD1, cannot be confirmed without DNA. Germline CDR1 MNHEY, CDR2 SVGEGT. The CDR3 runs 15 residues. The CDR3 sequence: CASSWGQGGSGPQHF.

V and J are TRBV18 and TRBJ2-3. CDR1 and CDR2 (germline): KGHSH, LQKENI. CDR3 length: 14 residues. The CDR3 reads CASSPLAGTDTQYF. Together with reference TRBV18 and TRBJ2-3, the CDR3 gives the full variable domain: NAGVMQNPRHLVRRRGQEARLRCSPMKGHSHVYWYRQLPEEGLKFMVYLQKENIIDESGMPKERFSAEFPKEGPSILRIQQVVRGDSAAYFCASSPLAGTDTQYFGPGTRLTVL.

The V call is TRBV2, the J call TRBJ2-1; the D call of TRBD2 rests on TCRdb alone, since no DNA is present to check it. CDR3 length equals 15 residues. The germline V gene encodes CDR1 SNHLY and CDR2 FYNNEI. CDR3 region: CASSEELAGGYEQFF.

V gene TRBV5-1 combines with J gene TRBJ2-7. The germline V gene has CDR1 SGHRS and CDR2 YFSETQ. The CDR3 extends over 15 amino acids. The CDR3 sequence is CASSLGSGSVGEQYF.

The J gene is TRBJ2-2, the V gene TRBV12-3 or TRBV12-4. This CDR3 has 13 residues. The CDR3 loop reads CAGIKSTPGELFF.

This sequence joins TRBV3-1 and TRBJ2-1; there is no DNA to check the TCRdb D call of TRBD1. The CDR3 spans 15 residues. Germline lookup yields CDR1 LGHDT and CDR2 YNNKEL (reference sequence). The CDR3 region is CASSQGGTGRNEQFF.